Sequencing of this TCR beta chain was carried out in a study of blood T cell repertoires in COVID-19. Overall study context: T cells, B-cell-depleted T cells, or PBMCs supplied cDNA or gDNA.

Libraries were prepared by immunoSEQ multiplex PCR; TCRdb keeps only in-frame clonotypes and omits some of them. The sample yields around 28,000 clones, 80% to 90% seen once. Sequences were obtained from peripheral blood. The receptor comes from a human donor with acute or convalescent COVID-19. The donor label of this sample is uncertain.

CDR3 coding DNA: TGCGCCAGCCGGCTTTCGCGGGGCGGAGAGTTCTACACCTTC. Residues: CASRLSRGGEFYTF. The rearrangement uses TRBV5-1 and TRBJ1-2, with D perhaps TRBD1 (5 bases). The CDR3 extends over 14 amino acids. The V gene lost 7 bases and the J gene lost 10 bases, with 23 bases spanning the gap. Germline V gene lookup returns CDR1 SGHRS and CDR2 YFSETQ.